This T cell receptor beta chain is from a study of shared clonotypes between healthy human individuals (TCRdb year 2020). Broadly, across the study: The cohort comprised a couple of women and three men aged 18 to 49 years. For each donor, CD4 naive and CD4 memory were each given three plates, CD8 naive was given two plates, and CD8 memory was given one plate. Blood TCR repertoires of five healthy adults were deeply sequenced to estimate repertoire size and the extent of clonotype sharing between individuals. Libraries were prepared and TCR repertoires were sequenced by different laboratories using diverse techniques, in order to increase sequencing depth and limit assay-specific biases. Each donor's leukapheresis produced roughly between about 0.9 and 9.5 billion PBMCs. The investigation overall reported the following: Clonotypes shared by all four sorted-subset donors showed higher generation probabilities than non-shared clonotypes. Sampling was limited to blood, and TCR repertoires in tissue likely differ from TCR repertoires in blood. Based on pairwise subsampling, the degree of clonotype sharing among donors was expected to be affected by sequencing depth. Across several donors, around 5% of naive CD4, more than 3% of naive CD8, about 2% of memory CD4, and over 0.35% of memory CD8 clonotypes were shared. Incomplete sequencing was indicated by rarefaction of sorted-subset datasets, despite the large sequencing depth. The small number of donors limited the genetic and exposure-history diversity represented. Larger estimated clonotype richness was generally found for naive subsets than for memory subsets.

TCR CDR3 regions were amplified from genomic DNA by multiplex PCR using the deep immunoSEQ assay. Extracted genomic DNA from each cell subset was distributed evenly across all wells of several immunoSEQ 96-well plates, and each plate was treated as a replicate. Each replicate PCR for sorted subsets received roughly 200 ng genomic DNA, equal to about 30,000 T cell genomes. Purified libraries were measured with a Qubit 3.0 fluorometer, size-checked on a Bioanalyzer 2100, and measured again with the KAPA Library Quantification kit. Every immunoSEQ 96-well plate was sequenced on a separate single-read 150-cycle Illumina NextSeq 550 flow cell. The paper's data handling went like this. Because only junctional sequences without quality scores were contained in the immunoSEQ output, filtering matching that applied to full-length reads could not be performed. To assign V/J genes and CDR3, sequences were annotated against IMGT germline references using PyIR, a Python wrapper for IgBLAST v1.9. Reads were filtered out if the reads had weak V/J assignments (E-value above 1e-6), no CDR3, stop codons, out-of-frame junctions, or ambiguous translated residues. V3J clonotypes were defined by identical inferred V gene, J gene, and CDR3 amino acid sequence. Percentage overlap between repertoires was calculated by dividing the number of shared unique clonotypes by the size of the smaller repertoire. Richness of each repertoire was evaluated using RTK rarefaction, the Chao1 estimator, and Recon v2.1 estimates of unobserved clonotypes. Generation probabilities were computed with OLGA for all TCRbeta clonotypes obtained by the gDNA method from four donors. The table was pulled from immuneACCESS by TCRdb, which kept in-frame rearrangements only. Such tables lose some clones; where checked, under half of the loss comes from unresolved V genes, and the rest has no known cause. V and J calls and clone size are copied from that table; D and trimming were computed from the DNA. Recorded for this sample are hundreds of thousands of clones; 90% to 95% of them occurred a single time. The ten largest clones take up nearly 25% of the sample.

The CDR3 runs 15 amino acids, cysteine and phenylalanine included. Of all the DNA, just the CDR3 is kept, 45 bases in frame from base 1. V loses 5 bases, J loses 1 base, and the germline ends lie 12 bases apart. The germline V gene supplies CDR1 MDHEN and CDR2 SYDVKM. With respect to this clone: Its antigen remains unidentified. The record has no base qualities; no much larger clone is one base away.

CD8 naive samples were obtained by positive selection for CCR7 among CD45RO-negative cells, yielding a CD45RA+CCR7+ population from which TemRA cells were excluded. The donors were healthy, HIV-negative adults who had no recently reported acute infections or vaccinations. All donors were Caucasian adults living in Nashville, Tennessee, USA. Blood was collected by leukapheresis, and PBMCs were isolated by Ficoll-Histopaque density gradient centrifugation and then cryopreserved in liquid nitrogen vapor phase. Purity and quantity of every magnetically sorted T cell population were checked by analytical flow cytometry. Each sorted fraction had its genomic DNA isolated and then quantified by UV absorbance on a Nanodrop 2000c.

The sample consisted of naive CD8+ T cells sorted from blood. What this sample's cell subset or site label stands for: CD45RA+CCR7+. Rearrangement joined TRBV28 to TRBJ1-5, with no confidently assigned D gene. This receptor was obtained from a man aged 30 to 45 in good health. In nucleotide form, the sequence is TGTGCCAGCAGTGTGACTTCCGTGAGCAATCAGCCCCAGCATTTT. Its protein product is CASSVTSVSNQPQHF. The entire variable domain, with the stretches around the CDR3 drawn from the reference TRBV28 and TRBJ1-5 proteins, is DVKVTQSSRYLVKRTGEKVFLECVQDMDHENMFWYRQDPGLGLRLIYFSYDVKMKEKGDIPEGYSVSREKKERFSLILESASTNQTSMYLCASSVTSVSNQPQHFGDGTRLSIL.